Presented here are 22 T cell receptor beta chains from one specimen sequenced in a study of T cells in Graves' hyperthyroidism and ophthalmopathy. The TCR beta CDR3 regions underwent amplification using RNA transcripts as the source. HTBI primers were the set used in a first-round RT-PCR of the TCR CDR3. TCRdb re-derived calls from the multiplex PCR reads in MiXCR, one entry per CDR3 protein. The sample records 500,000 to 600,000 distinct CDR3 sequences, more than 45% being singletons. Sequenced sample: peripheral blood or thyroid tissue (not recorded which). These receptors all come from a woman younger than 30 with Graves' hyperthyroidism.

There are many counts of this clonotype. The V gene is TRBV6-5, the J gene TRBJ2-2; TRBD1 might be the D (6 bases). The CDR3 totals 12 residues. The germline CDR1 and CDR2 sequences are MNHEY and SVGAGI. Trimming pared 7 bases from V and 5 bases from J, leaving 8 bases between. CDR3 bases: TGTGCCAGCACCAGGGGAACCGGGGAGCTGTTTTTT. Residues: CASTRGTGELFF.

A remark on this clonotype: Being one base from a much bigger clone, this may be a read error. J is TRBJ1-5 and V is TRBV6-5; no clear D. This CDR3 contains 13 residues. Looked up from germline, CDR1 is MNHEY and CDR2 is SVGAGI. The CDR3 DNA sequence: TGTGCCATCAGTTACCTGGGGAGTCAGCCCCAGCATTTT. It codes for CAISYLGSQPQHF.

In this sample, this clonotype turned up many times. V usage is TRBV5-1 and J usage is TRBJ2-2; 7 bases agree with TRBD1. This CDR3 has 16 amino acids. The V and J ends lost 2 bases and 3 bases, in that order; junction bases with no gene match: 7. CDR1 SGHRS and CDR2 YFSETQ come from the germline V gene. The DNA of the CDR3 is TGCGCCAGCAGCTTTCAAACAGGGGCGGACACCGGGGAGCTGTTTTTT. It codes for CASSFQTGADTGELFF.

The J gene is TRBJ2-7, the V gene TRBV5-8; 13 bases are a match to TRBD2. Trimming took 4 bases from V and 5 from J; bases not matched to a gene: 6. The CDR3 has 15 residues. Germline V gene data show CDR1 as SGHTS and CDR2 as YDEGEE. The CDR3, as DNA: TGTGCCAGCAGCCCCGGGACTAGCGGGATCGACGAGCAGTACTTC. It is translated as CASSPGTSGIDEQYF.

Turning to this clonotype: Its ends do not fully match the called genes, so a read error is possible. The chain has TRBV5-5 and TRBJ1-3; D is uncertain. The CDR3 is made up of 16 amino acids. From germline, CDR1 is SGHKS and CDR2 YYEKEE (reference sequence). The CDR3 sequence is CASSQEGRPWGNTTYF. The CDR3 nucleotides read TGTGCCAGCAGCCAAGAAGGACGGCCCTGGGGAAACACCACATATTTT.

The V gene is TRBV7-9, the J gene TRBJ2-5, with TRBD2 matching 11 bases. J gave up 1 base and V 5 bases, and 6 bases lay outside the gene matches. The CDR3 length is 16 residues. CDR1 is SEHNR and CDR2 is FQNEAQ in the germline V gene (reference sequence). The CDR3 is CASSAAGTSGQETQYF. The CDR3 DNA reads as TGTGCCAGCAGCGCCGCCGGGACTAGCGGCCAAGAGACCCAGTACTTC.

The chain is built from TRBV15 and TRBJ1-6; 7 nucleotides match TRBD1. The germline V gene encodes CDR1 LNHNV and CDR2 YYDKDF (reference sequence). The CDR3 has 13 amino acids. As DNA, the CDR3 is TGTGCTAGCCGGGACAGCCGAAATTCACCCCTCCACTTT. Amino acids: CASRDSRNSPLHF.

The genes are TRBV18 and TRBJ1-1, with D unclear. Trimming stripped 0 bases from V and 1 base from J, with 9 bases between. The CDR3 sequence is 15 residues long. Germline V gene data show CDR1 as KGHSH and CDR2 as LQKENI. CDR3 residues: CASSPPALRNTEAFF. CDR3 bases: TGTGCCAGCTCACCACCAGCACTGAGGAACACTGAAGCTTTCTTT.

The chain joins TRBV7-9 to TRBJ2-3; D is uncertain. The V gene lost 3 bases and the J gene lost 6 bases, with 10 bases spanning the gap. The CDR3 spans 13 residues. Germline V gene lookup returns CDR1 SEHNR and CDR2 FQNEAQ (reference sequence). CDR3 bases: TGTGCCAGCAGCTTGGGCGTCGATGATACGCAGTATTTT. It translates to CASSLGVDDTQYF.

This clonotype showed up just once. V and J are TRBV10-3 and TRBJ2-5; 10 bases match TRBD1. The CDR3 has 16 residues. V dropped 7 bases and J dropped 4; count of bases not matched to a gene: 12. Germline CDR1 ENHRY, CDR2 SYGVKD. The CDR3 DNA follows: TGTGCCATCACTTCTGGGACAGGGGAAGGGCGAGAGACCCAGTACTTC. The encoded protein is CAITSGTGEGRETQYF.

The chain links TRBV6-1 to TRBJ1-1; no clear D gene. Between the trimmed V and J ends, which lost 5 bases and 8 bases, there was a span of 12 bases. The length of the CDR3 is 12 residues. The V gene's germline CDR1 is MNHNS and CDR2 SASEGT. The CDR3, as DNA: TGTGCCAGCAGTTACTCTACAAGCGAAGCTTTCTTT. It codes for CASSYSTSEAFF.

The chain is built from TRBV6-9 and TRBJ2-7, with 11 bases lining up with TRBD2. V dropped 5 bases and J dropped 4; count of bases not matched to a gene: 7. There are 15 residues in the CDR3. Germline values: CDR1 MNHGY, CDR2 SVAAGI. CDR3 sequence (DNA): TGTGCCAGCAGTACCCGACTAGCGGGAAGGTACGAGCAGTACTTC. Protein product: CASSTRLAGRYEQYF.

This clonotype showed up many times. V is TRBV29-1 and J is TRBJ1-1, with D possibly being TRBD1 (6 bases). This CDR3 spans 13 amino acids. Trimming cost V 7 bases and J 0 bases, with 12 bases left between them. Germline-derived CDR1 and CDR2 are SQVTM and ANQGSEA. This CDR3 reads CSAVGQLNTEAFF. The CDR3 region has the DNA TGCAGCGCAGTAGGACAGTTGAACACTGAAGCTTTCTTT.

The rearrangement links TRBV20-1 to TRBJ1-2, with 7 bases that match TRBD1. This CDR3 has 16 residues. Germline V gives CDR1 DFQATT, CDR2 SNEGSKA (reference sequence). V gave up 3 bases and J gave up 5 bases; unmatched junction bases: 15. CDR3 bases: TGCAGTGCTAGGGGGGGAGGGGACAGCTCTCTTTATGGCTACACCTTC. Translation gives CSARGGGDSSLYGYTF.

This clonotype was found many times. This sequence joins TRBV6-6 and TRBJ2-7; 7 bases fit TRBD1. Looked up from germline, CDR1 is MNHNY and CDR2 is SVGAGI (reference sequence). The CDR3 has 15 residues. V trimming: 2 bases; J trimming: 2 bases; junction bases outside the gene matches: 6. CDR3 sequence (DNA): TGTGCCAGCAGTTACGAGACAGGGCGAACCTACGAGCAGTACTTC. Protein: CASSYETGRTYEQYF.

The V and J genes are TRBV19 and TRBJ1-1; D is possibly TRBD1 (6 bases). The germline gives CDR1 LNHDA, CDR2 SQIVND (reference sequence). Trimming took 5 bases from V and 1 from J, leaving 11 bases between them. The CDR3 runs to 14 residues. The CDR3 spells CASSVRGTNTEAFF. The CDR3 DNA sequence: TGTGCCAGTAGTGTCAGGGGAACGAACACTGAAGCTTTCTTT. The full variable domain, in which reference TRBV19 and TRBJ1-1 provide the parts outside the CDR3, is DGGITQSPKYLFRKEGQNVTLSCEQNLNHDAMYWYRQDPGQGLRLIYYSQIVNDFQKGDIAEGYSVSREKKESFPLTVTSAQKNPTAFYLCASSVRGTNTEAFFGQGTRLTVV.

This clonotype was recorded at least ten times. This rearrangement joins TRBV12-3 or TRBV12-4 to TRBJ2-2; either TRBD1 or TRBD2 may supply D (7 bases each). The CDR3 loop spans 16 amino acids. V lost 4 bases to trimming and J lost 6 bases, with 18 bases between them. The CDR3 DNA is TGTGCCAGCAGTTCCGCAGGGGGGAGGGAAGCCGGGGAGCTGTTTTTT. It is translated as CASSSAGGREAGELFF.

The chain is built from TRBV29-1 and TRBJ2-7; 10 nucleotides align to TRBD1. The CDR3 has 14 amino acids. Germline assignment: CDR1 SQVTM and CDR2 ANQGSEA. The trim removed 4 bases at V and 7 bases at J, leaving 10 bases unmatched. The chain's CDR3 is CSVVRDRGLNEQYF. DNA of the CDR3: TGCAGCGTTGTCCGGGACAGGGGTCTTAATGAGCAGTACTTC.

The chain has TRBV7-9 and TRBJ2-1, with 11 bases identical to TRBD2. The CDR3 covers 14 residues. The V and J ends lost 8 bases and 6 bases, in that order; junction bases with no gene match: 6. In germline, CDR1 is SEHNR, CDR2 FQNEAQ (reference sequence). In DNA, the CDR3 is TGTGCCAGCGTGCTAGCGGGAGGTACCAATGAGCAGTTCTTC. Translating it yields CASVLAGGTNEQFF.

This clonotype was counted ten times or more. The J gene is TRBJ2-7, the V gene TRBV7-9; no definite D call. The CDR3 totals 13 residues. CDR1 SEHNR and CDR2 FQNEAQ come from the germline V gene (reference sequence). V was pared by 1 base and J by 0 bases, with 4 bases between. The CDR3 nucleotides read TGTGCCAGCAGCTTAGACAGCTCCTACGAGCAGTACTTC. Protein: CASSLDSSYEQYF.

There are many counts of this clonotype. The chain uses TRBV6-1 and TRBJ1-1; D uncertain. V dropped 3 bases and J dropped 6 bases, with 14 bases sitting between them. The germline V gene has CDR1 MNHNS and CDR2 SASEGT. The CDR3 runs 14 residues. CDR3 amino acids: CASSEQVLVAEAFF. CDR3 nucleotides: TGTGCCAGCAGTGAGCAAGTGCTAGTGGCTGAAGCTTTCTTT.

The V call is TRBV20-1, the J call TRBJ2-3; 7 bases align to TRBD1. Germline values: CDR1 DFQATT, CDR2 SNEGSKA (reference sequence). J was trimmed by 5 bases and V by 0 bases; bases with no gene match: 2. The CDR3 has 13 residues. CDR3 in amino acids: CSAREPGGDTQYF. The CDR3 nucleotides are TGCAGTGCTAGAGAGCCAGGGGGAGATACGCAGTATTTT.